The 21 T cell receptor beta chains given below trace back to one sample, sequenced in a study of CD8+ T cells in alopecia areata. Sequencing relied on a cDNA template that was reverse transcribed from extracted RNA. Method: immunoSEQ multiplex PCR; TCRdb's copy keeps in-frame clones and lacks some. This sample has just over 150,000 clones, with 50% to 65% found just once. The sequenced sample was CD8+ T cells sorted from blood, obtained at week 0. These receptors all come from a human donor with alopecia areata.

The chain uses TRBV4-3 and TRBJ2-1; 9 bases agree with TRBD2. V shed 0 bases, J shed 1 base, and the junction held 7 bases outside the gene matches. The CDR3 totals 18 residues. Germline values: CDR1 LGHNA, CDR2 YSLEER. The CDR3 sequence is CASSQDSSGGWSYNEQFF. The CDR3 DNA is TGCGCCAGCAGCCAAGATAGTAGCGGGGGTTGGTCCTACAATGAGCAGTTCTTC.

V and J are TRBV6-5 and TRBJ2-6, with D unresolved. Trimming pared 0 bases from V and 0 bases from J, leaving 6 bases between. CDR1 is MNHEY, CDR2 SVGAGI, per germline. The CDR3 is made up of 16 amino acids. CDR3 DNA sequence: TGTGCCAGCAGTTACTCAATGGTCTCTGGGGCCAACGTCCTGACTTTC. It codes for CASSYSMVSGANVLTF.

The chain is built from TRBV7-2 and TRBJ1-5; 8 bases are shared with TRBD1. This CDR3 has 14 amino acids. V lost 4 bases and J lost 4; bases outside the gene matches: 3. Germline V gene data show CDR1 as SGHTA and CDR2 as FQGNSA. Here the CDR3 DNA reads TGTGCCAGCAGCTGGGGGACAGGTAATCAGCCCCAGCATTTT. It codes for CASSWGTGNQPQHF.

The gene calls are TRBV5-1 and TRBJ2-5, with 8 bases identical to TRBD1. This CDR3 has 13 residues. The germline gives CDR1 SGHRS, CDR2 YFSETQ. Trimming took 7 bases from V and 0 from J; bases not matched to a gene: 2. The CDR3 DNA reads TGCGCCAGCCGGACAGGGTACCAAGAGACCCAGTACTTC. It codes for CASRTGYQETQYF.

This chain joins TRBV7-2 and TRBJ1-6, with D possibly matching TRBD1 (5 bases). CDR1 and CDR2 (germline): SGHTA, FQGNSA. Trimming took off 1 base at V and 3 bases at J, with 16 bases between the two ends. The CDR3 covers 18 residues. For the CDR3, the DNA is TGTGCCAGCAGCTTAGTGCCGGGGGGGTCCGACTATAATTCACCCCTCCACTTT. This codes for CASSLVPGGSDYNSPLHF.

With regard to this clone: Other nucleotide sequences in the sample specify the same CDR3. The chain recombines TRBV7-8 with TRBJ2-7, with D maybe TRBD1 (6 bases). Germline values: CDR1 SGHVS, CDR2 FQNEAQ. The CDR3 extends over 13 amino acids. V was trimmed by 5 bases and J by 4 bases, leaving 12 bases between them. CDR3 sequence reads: CASSPGGVYEQYF. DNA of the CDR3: TGTGCCAGCAGCCCTGGGGGCGTGTACGAGCAGTACTTC.

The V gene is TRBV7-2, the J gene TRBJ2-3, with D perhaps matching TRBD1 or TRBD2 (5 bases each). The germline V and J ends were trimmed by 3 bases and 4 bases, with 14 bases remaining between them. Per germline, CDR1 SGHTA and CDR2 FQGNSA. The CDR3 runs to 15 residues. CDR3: CASSLSPGAADTQYF. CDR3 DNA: TGTGCCAGCAGCTTGTCCCCCGGGGCCGCAGATACGCAGTATTTT.

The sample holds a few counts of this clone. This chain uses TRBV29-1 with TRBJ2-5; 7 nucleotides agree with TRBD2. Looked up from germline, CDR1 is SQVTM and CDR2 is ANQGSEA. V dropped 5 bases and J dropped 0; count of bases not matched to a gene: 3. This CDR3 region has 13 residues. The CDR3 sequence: CSVLAGHQETQYF. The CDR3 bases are TGCAGCGTTTTAGCGGGCCACCAAGAGACCCAGTACTTC. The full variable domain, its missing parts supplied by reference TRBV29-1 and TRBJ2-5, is SAVISQKPSRDICQRGTSLTIQCQVDSQVTMMFWYRQQPGQSLTLIATANQGSEATYESGFVIDKFPISRPNLTFSTLTVSNMSPEDSSIYLCSVLAGHQETQYFGPGTRLLVL.

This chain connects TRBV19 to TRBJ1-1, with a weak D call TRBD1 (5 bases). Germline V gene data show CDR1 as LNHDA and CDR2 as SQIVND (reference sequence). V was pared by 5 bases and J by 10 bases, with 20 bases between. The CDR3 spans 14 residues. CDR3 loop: CASSAPGGERGAFF. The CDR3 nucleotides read TGTGCCAGTAGTGCCCCCGGGGGGGAACGGGGAGCTTTCTTT.

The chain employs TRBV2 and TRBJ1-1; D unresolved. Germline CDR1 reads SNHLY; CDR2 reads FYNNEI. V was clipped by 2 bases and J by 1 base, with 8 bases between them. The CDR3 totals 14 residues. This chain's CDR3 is CASSEMIRNTEAFF. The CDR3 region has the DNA TGTGCCAGCAGTGAAATGATAAGGAACACTGAAGCTTTCTTT.

CDR3 nucleotides: TGCAGCGTTGGTCATGAAGCTTTCTTT. This codes for CSVGHEAFF. This chain joins TRBV29-1 and TRBJ1-1, with D uncertain. Trimming shortened V by 4 bases and J by 7 bases, and 4 bases separated the two germline ends. Germline V gene sequence: CDR1 SQVTM, CDR2 ANQGSEA. This CDR3 contains 9 residues.

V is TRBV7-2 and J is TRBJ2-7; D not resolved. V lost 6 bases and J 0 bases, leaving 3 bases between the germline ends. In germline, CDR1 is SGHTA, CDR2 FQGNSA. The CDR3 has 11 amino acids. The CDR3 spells CASRVSYEQYF. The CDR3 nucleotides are TGTGCCAGCAGGGTCTCCTACGAGCAGTACTTC.

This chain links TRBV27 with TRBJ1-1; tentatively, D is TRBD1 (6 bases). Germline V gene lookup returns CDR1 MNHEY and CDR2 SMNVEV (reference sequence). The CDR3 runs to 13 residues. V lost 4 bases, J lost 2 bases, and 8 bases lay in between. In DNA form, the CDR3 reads TGTGCCAGCAGTTACAGGGCAAACACTGAAGCTTTCTTT. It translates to CASSYRANTEAFF.

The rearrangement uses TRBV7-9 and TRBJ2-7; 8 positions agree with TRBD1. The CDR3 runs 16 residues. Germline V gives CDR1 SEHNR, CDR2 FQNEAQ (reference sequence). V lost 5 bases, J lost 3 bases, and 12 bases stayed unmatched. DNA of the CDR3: TGTGCCAGCAGCGTTACCACGGGACAGGCCTACTACGAGCAGTACTTC. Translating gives CASSVTTGQAYYEQYF.

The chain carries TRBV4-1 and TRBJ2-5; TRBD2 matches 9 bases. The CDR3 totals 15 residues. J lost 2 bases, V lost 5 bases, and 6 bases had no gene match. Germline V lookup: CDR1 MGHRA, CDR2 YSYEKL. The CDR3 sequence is CASSSERGAQETQYF. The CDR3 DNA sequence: TGCGCCAGCAGCTCCGAGCGGGGGGCTCAAGAGACCCAGTACTTC.

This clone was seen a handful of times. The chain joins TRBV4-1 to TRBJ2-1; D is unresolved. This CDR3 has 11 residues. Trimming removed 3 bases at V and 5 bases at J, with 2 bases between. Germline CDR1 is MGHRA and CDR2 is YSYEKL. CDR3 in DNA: TGCGCCAGCAGCCACAACAATGAGCAGTTCTTC. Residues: CASSHNNEQFF.

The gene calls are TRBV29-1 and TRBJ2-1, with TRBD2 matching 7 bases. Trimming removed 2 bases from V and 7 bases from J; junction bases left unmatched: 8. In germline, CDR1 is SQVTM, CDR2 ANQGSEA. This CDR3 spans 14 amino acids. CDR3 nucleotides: TGCAGCGTTGAACCGGCGGGAGCCGGAAATGAGCAGTTCTTC. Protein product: CSVEPAGAGNEQFF.

Here the CDR3 DNA reads TGTGCCAGCAGCCGACAGGGTGGGGACACTGAAGCTTTCTTT. Translated, it gives CASSRQGGDTEAFF. The rearrangement links TRBV6-5 to TRBJ1-1; 7 nucleotides align to TRBD1. The J segment lost 3 bases and the V segment lost 6 bases, leaving 7 bases of the junction unmatched. CDR1 is MNHEY, CDR2 SVGAGI, per germline. This CDR3 is built from 14 residues.

The CDR3, as DNA: TGTGCCTGGGTAACGGACGGAACTAACTATGGCTACACCTTC. Translating gives CAWVTDGTNYGYTF. This chain uses TRBV30 with TRBJ1-2, with D hard to call. The V end lost 5 bases, the J end lost 0 bases, and 13 bases lay between the germline ends. This CDR3 region has 14 residues. From germline, CDR1 is GTSNPN and CDR2 SVGIG (reference sequence).

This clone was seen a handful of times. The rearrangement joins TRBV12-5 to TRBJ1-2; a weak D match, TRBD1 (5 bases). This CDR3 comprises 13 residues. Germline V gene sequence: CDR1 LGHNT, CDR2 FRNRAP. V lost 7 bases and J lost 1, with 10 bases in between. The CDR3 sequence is CASVNQGNYGYTF. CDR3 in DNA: TGTGCTAGTGTAAATCAGGGTAACTATGGCTACACCTTC.

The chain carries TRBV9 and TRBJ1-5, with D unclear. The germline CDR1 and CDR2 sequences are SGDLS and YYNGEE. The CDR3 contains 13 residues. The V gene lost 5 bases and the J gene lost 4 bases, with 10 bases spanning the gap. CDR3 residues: CASSADANQPQHF. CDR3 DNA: TGTGCCAGCAGTGCGGACGCAAATCAGCCCCAGCATTTT.